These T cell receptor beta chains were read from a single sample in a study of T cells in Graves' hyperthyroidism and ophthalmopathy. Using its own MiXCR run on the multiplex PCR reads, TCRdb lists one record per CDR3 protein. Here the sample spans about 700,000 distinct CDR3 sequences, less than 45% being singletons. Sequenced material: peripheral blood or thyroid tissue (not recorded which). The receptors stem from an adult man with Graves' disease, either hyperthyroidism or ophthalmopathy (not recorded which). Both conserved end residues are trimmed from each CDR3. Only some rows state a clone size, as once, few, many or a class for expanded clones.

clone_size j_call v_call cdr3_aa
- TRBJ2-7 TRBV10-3 AIQDRGTLYEQY
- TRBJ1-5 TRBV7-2 ARGSRDHNNQPQH
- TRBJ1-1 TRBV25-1 ASSLAGPCTEAF
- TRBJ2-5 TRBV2 ASSEKGHGETQY
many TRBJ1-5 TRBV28 ASSPPGQPQH
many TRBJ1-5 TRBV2 ASRGQGLRQPQH
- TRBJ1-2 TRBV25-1 ASSEWGGTGSNYGYT
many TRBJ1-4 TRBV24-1 ATSDPGGEGEKLF
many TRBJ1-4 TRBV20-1 SARGQNEKLF
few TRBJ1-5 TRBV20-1 SAEQGADQPQH
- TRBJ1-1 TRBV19 ASSPPDMNTEAF
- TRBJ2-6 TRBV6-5 ASSGGSAVLT
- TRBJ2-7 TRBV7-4 ASSLVPPRGSSYEQY
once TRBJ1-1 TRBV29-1 SVAGYTEAS
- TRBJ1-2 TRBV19 ASAPDSFPNYGYT
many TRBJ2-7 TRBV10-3 AISDGGPVEQY
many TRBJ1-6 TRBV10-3 AIRGGRDSPLH
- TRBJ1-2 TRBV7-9 ASSSRLRNYGYT
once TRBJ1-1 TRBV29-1 SVVGQGAAF
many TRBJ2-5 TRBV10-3 ATADTQETQY
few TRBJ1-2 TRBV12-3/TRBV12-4 ASSHTQGVGGYT
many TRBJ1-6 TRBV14 ASSPRLIGYNSPLH
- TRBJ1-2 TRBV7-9 ASSYGTAAGYGYT
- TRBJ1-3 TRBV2 ASSEWANTIY
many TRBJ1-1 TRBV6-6 ASSYQGDTEAF
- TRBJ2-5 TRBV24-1 ATSAGPGVGRETQY
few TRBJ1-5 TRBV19 ASRGWRGDSNQPQH
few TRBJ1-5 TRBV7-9 ASSRLGWDQPQH
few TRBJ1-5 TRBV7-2 ASSLAGDGSNQPQH
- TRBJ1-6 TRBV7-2 ASSLGRERGDSPLH
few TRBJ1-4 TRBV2 ASSEGSRVTNEKLF
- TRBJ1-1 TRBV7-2 ASSFEGLNTEAF
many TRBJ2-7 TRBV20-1 SARGRGGYEQY
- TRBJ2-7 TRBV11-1 ASSLSGRVEQY
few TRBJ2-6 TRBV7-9 ASSLTIAGTGSGANVLT
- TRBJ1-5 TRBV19 ASERSQGAGGGNQPQH
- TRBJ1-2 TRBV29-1 SVENRDRAYGYT
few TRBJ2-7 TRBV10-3 AIRPEQY
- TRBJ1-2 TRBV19 ASSPTWGQVGPGYT
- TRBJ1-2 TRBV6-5 ASSGTGLDYGYT
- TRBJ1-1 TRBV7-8 ASSFGRLMNTEAF
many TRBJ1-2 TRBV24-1 ATRPSGPYGYT
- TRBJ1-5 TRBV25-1 ASSELDRYQPQH
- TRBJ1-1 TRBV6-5 ASSEGRADTEAF
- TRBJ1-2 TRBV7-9 ASSISHRVLAYGYT
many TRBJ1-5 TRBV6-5 ASEFGSNQPQH
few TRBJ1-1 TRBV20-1 SAKGTGGSVTEAF
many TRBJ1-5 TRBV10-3 AISESPFNQPQH
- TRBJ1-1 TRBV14 ASSQQWDTEAF
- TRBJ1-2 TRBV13 ASSFGTVSGYT
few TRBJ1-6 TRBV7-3 ASSQDHGQNSPLH
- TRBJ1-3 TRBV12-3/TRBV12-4 ASSLEDRGNTIY
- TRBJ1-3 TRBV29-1 SVAPWNTIY
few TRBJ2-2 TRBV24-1 ATSGSDRANTGELF
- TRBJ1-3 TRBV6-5 ASSPTVPFSGNTIY
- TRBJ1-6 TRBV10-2 VSSEVRSPLH
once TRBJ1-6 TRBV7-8 ASSFEGNSPLH